The 30 T cell receptor beta chains below were found in one sample sequenced in a study of cytomegalovirus exposure and HLA in healthy donors. Both 60 Vbeta primers and 13 Jbeta primers went into the PCR. TCRdb's table, derived via immunoSEQ multiplex PCR, lists solely in-frame clones and lacks some. The table lists about 140,000 clones, 75% to 80% of them singletons. The sample consisted of PBMCs. The receptors here all came from a man under 40 in good health and CMV-seronegative.

The chain employs TRBV19 and TRBJ2-2, with 7 nucleotides matching TRBD1. This CDR3 has 15 amino acids. Trimming took 5 bases from V and 0 from J; bases not matched to a gene: 3. CDR1 LNHDA and CDR2 SQIVND come from the germline V gene (reference sequence). The DNA for the CDR3 is TGTGCCAGTAGTTCGGACAGGACGAACACCGGGGAGCTGTTTTTT. Translated, it gives CASSSDRTNTGELFF.

V is TRBV10-2 and J is TRBJ2-1; 7 bases are a match to TRBD2. Trimming removed 8 bases from V and 2 bases from J; junction bases left unmatched: 6. The CDR3 has 14 amino acids. Per germline, CDR1 WSHSY and CDR2 SAAADI. In nucleotides, the CDR3 is TGCGCCAGCCGGGCTAGCGGACCCTACAATGAGCAGTTCTTC. The encoded protein is CASRASGPYNEQFF.

This clone has a handful of counts. The chain is built from TRBV9 and TRBJ2-3, with D perhaps TRBD2 (5 bases). There are 13 residues in the CDR3. Deletions cut 3 bases from V and 3 bases from J, with 8 bases between. From germline, CDR1 is SGDLS and CDR2 YYNGEE. The CDR3, as DNA: TGTGCCAGCAGCGCCAGCGGTACAGATACGCAGTATTTT. Translation gives CASSASGTDTQYF.

V gene TRBV12-5 combines with J gene TRBJ1-1; D gene unclear. The CDR3 runs 11 residues. V lost 5 bases to trimming and J lost 7 bases, with 8 bases between them. Germline CDR1 reads LGHNT; CDR2 reads FRNRAP. The CDR3 sequence: CASGTDIEAFF. The CDR3 region has the DNA TGTGCTAGTGGTACCGACATTGAAGCTTTCTTT.

The chain combines TRBV29-1 with TRBJ1-2; D is perhaps TRBD1 (5 bases). Trimming cost V 1 base and J 4 bases, with 13 bases left between them. Germline assignment: CDR1 SQVTM and CDR2 ANQGSEA. The CDR3 sequence is 14 residues long. The CDR3 sequence is CSVEGRGRSYGYTF. The CDR3 bases are TGCAGCGTTGAAGGGCGGGGCAGGAGCTATGGCTACACCTTC.

The gene calls are TRBV5-6 and TRBJ2-1; 10 bases match TRBD2. The CDR3 is made up of 16 amino acids. The germline CDR1 and CDR2 sequences are SGHDT and YYEEEE. Germline trimming cut 1 base from V and 3 bases from J; bases unmatched to any gene: 4. CDR3 bases: TGTGCCAGCAGCTTGCGCCTAGCGGGAGACTACAATGAGCAGTTCTTC. This gives the protein CASSLRLAGDYNEQFF.

The gene calls are TRBV28 and TRBJ1-5; TRBD1 matches 8 bases. This CDR3 spans 19 amino acids. Germline-derived CDR1 and CDR2 are MDHEN and SYDVKM. V lost 3 bases, J lost 2 bases, and 15 bases stayed unmatched. CDR3 in DNA: TGTGCCAGCAGTTTGGCCCAGGGGGCTGGATTTCGGGGCAATCAGCCCCAGCATTTT. Amino acid sequence: CASSLAQGAGFRGNQPQHF. The full variable domain, its missing parts supplied by reference TRBV28 and TRBJ1-5, is DVKVTQSSRYLVKRTGEKVFLECVQDMDHENMFWYRQDPGLGLRLIYFSYDVKMKEKGDIPEGYSVSREKKERFSLILESASTNQTSMYLCASSLAQGAGFRGNQPQHFGDGTRLSIL.

Only a few counts were recorded for this clone. The chain joins TRBV27 to TRBJ2-1, with 14 positions matching TRBD2. This CDR3 region has 16 residues. CDR1 and CDR2 (germline): MNHEY, SMNVEV (reference sequence). V gave up 5 bases and J gave up 7 bases; unmatched junction bases: 7. The CDR3: CASSTRLAGGPNEQFF. The CDR3 nucleotides are TGTGCCAGCAGTACCCGACTAGCGGGAGGGCCAAATGAGCAGTTCTTC.

The V and J genes are TRBV5-8 and TRBJ1-2; TRBD1 agrees at 10 bases. The V gene's germline CDR1 is SGHTS and CDR2 YDEGEE. The CDR3 extends over 17 amino acids. Germline trimming cut 4 bases from V and 4 bases from J; bases unmatched to any gene: 13. This CDR3 reads CASSLPGQGPVAYGYTF. In DNA, the CDR3 is TGTGCCAGCAGCCTCCCGGGACAGGGGCCCGTGGCCTATGGCTACACCTTC.

This rearrangement joins TRBV7-3 to TRBJ2-5; D not resolved. The CDR3 consists of 15 residues. V was pared by 0 bases and J by 2 bases, with 10 bases between. Per germline, CDR1 SGHTA and CDR2 FQGTGA. In DNA form, the CDR3 reads TGTGCCAGCAGCTTAACGCCAGGTCTACAAGAGACCCAGTACTTC. The encoded protein is CASSLTPGLQETQYF.

This clone was counted a few times. The rearrangement uses TRBV27 and TRBJ2-5, with 7 bases that match TRBD1. V shed 5 bases and J 5 bases; nucleotides not matched to a gene: 5. Germline CDR1 and CDR2: MNHEY and SMNVEV (reference sequence). The CDR3 extends over 13 amino acids. CDR3: CASSNRGMETQYF. The CDR3 DNA reads as TGTGCCAGCAGTAACAGGGGTATGGAGACCCAGTACTTC.

The J gene is TRBJ1-2, the V gene TRBV11-1, with a tentative D call TRBD1 (5 bases). The CDR3 is made up of 15 amino acids. V was pared by 6 bases and J by 4 bases, with 18 bases between. Per germline, CDR1 SGHAT and CDR2 FQDESV (reference sequence). The CDR3 coding sequence is TGTGCCAGCAGTTCTCCGGGGGAGGGACTCTATGGCTACACCTTC. Its translation is CASSSPGEGLYGYTF.

V usage is TRBV27 and J usage is TRBJ1-5, with D tentatively TRBD1 (6 bases). The CDR3 spans 15 residues. Germline CDR1 is MNHEY and CDR2 is SMNVEV (reference sequence). The V end lost 5 bases, the J end lost 7 bases, and 18 bases lay between the germline ends. This CDR3 reads CASSTTGREGQPQHF. CDR3 in DNA: TGTGCCAGCAGTACCACAGGGAGAGAAGGCCAGCCCCAGCATTTT.

J is TRBJ2-1 and V is TRBV7-9, with 8 positions matching TRBD2. Germline-derived CDR1 and CDR2 are SEHNR and FQNEAQ (reference sequence). Germline trimming cut 5 bases from V and 9 bases from J; bases unmatched to any gene: 9. The length of the CDR3 is 14 residues. This CDR3 is CASSRAGAPTEQFF. CDR3 DNA sequence: TGTGCCAGCAGCCGAGCGGGAGCTCCGACTGAGCAGTTCTTC.

This clone was detected only a few times. The chain recombines TRBV30 with TRBJ2-3, with 10 positions matching TRBD1. The germline V gene encodes CDR1 GTSNPN and CDR2 SVGIG (reference sequence). This CDR3 comprises 15 residues. V trimming: 7 bases; J trimming: 6 bases; junction bases outside the gene matches: 13. The chain's CDR3 is CASPGTGDAGDTQYF. CDR3 coding DNA: TGTGCCTCCCCCGGGACAGGGGACGCGGGGGATACGCAGTATTTT.

V is TRBV5-1 and J is TRBJ2-7; TRBD2 matches 10 bases. The CDR3 consists of 15 residues. V lost 4 bases to trimming and J lost 3 bases; unmatched junction nucleotides: 7. Germline V gene lookup returns CDR1 SGHRS and CDR2 YFSETQ. The CDR3 DNA follows: TGCGCCAGCAGCCCCCTAGCGGGAGTAAGCTACGAGCAGTACTTC. It translates to CASSPLAGVSYEQYF.

The chain links TRBV27 to TRBJ2-2, with D uncertain. The ends were cut back, 8 bases at V and 2 bases at J, with 6 bases in the middle. The CDR3 sequence is 12 residues long. Germline V gene data show CDR1 as MNHEY and CDR2 as SMNVEV (reference sequence). This chain's CDR3 is CASLSNTGELFF. The CDR3 bases are TGTGCCAGCCTTAGCAACACCGGGGAGCTGTTTTTT.

The chain links TRBV27 to TRBJ1-1, with a possible D match to TRBD1 (5 bases). CDR1 is MNHEY and CDR2 is SMNVEV in the germline V gene (reference sequence). V was cut by 5 bases and J by 10 bases, with 20 bases left in between. The CDR3 covers 14 residues. This CDR3 reads CASSPSMGRLGAFF. In DNA, the CDR3 is TGTGCCAGCAGTCCCTCCATGGGGCGATTGGGAGCTTTCTTT.

The V call is TRBV7-2, the J call TRBJ1-1; D remains unclear. Deletions cut 6 bases from V and 3 bases from J, with 11 bases between. The CDR3 contains 13 residues. The germline V gene has CDR1 SGHTA and CDR2 FQGNSA. CDR3 nucleotide sequence: TGTGCCAGCAGTCTGGAGTCCGACACTGAAGCTTTCTTT. Translating it yields CASSLESDTEAFF. The whole variable domain, filled in from reference TRBV7-2 and TRBJ1-1, reads GAGVSQSPSNKVTEKGKDVELRCDPISGHTALYWYRQSLGQGLEFLIYFQGNSAPDKSGLPSDRFSAERTGGSVSTLTIQRTQQEDSAVYLCASSLESDTEAFFGQGTRLTVV.

V gene TRBV7-9 combines with J gene TRBJ2-1; D not certain. Germline-derived CDR1 and CDR2 are SEHNR and FQNEAQ (reference sequence). V was clipped by 5 bases and J by 1 base, with 12 bases between them. The CDR3 is 15 residues long. The chain's CDR3 is CASSKLTGSYNEQFF. CDR3 DNA sequence: TGTGCCAGCAGCAAACTGACTGGATCCTACAATGAGCAGTTCTTC.

This clone showed up just once. The chain couples TRBV5-1 to TRBJ1-1; D is uncertain. Trimming stripped 3 bases from V and 1 base from J, with 7 bases between. The CDR3 totals 13 residues. Germline CDR1 and CDR2: SGHRS and YFSETQ. The CDR3 protein is CASSSTSNTEAFF. The CDR3 DNA is TGCGCCAGCAGCTCGACATCGAACACTGAAGCTTTCTTT.

This clone has a single count. The chain uses TRBV6-1 and TRBJ2-7, with 8 bases that match TRBD1. This CDR3 comprises 12 residues. Germline V gene sequence: CDR1 MNHNS, CDR2 SASEGT. After removal of 4 bases from V and 5 bases from J, the junction contained 1 base not matched to a gene. For the CDR3, the DNA is TGTGCCAGCAGTGCGACAGGGGACGAGCAGTACTTC. This gives the protein CASSATGDEQYF.

The chain recombines TRBV6-1 with TRBJ2-1; 12 nucleotides match TRBD2. Germline V gene lookup returns CDR1 MNHNS and CDR2 SASEGT. The CDR3 spans 17 residues. V was clipped by 3 bases and J by 5 bases; unmatched bases: 8. CDR3 nucleotides: TGTGCCAGCAGTGAGGGACTAGCGGGCCTATATAACAATGAGCAGTTCTTC. Encoded protein: CASSEGLAGLYNNEQFF.

J is TRBJ1-2 and V is TRBV7-9; 7 nucleotides match TRBD1. CDR1 and CDR2 (germline): SEHNR, FQNEAQ (reference sequence). The CDR3 runs 15 residues. V lost 3 bases and J lost 3; bases outside the gene matches: 7. The CDR3 region has the DNA TGTGCCAGCAGCTTTCCACAGGGGCACGACTATGGCTACACCTTC. Translated, it gives CASSFPQGHDYGYTF.

V is TRBV10-3 and J is TRBJ2-7, with TRBD1 matching over 9 bases. Germline lookup yields CDR1 ENHRY and CDR2 SYGVKD. The V and J ends lost 3 bases and 3 bases, in that order; junction bases with no gene match: 3. CDR3 length: 14 amino acids. The CDR3 DNA reads as TGTGCCATCAGTGACCGGGACAGGGTCTACGAGCAGTACTTC. It codes for CAISDRDRVYEQYF.

V usage is TRBV10-1 and J usage is TRBJ1-1; 8 bases are shared with TRBD1. This CDR3 is built from 14 residues. V shed 4 bases and J 2 bases; nucleotides not matched to a gene: 3. Per the germline V gene, CDR1 is WNHNN and CDR2 is SYGVQD (reference sequence). The CDR3 loop is CASSVGQGNTEAFF. The CDR3 DNA is TGCGCCAGCAGTGTTGGACAGGGTAACACTGAAGCTTTCTTT.

This chain links TRBV19 with TRBJ1-1; weak D call: TRBD1 (5 bases). Per the germline V gene, CDR1 is LNHDA and CDR2 is SQIVND (reference sequence). Trimming took 5 bases from V and 6 from J, leaving 10 bases between them. The CDR3 runs 12 residues. As DNA, the CDR3 is TGTGCCAGTAGTTCAAGGACACCTGAAGCTTTCTTT. This sequence encodes CASSSRTPEAFF.

The chain employs TRBV5-6 and TRBJ2-3; a weak D match, TRBD2 (5 bases). V gave up 0 bases and J gave up 2 bases, with 7 bases separating them. The CDR3 is 14 amino acids. Germline values: CDR1 SGHDT, CDR2 YYEEEE. The CDR3 bases are TGTGCCAGCAGCTTGGTCGGGATCACAGATACGCAGTATTTT. Its protein is CASSLVGITDTQYF.

The rearrangement links TRBV10-1 to TRBJ2-3, with no clear D. This CDR3 has 17 amino acids. CDR1 WNHNN and CDR2 SYGVQD come from the germline V gene (reference sequence). V dropped 0 bases and J dropped 2 bases, with 15 bases sitting between them. The CDR3 region is CASSESRLSRFTDTQYF. The DNA of the CDR3 is TGCGCCAGCAGTGAGTCTCGTTTGAGCAGGTTCACAGATACGCAGTATTTT.

The chain carries TRBV28 and TRBJ2-5, with a weak D call TRBD2 (6 bases). From germline, CDR1 is MDHEN and CDR2 SYDVKM. V lost 8 bases and J lost 4, with 11 bases in between. The CDR3 has 12 amino acids. DNA for the CDR3: TGTGCCAGCGGGGGGACGGGAGAGACCCAGTACTTC. Encoded protein: CASGGTGETQYF.